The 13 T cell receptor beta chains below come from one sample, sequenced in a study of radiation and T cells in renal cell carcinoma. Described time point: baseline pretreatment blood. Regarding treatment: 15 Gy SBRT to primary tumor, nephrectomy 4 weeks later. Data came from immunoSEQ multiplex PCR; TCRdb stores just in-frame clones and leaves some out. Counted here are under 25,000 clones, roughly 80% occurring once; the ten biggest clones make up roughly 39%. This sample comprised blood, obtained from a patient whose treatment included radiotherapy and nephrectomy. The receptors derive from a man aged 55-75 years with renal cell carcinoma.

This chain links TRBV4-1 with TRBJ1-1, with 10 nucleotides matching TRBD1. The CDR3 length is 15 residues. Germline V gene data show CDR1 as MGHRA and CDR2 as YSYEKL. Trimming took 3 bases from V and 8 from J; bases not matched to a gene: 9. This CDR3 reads CASSQLTGTGVEAFF. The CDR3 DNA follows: TGCGCCAGCAGCCAGCTTACCGGGACAGGGGTGGAAGCTTTCTTT.

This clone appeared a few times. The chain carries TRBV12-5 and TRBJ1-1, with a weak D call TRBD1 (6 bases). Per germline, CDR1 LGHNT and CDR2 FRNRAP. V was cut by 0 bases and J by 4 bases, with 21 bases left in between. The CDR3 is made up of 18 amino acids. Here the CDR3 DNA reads TGTGCTAGTGGTTTGGTGAGTGCGGGGGGCGCGGTGGGCACTGAAGCTTTCTTT. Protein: CASGLVSAGGAVGTEAFF.

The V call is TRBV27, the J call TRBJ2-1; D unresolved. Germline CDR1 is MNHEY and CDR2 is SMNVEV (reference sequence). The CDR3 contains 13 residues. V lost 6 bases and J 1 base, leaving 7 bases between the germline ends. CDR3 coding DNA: TGTGCCAGCAGGTCGTCGTCCTACAATGAGCAGTTCTTC. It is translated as CASRSSSYNEQFF.

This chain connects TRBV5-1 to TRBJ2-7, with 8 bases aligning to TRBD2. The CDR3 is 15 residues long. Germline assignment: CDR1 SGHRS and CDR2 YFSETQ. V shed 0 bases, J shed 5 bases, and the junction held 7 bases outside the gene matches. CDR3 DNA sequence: TGCGCCAGCAGCTTGGTAACTAGCGGAGTAAACGAGCAGTACTTC. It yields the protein CASSLVTSGVNEQYF.

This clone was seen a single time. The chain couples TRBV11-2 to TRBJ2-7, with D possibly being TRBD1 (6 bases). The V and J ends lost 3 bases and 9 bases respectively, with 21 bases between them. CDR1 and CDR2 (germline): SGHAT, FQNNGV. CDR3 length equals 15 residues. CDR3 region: CASSFRQALAKGQYF. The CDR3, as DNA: TGTGCCAGCAGCTTTAGACAGGCCCTCGCGAAAGGGCAGTACTTC.

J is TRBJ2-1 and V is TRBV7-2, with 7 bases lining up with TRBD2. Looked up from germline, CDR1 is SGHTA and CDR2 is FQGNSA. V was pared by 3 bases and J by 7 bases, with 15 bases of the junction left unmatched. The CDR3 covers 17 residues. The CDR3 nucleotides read TGTGCCAGCAGCTTCCGATGGACTAGTCGCCGGATAAATGAGCAGTTCTTC. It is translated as CASSFRWTSRRINEQFF.

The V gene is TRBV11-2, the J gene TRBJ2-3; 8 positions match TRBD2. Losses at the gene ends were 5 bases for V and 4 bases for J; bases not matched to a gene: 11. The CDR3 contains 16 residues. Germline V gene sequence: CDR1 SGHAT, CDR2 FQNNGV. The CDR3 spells CASSVQAGAVADTQYF. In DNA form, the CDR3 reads TGTGCCAGCAGCGTACAAGCGGGAGCGGTGGCAGATACGCAGTATTTT.

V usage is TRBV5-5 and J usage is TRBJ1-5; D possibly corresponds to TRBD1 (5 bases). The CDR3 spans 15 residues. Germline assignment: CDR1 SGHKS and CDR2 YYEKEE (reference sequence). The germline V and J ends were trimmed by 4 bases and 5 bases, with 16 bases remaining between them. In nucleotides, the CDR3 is TGTGCCAGCAGCGCCCGACTGGGGCGGGATCAGCCCCAGCATTTT. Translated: CASSARLGRDQPQHF.

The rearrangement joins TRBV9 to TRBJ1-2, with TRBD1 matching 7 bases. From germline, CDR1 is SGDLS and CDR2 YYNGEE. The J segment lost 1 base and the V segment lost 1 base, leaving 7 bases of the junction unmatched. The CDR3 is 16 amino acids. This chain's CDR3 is CASSVRPGQYNYGYTF. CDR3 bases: TGTGCCAGCAGCGTACGGCCGGGACAGTATAACTATGGCTACACCTTC.

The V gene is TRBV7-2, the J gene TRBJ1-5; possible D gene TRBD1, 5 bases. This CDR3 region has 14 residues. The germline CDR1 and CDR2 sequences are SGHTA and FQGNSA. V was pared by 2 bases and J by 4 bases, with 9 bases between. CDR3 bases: TGTGCCAGCAGCTTATCAGGGCAAAATCAGCCCCAGCATTTT. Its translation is CASSLSGQNQPQHF. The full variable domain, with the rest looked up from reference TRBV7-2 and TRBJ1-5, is GAGVSQSPSNKVTEKGKDVELRCDPISGHTALYWYRQSLGQGLEFLIYFQGNSAPDKSGLPSDRFSAERTGGSVSTLTIQRTQQEDSAVYLCASSLSGQNQPQHFGDGTRLSIL.

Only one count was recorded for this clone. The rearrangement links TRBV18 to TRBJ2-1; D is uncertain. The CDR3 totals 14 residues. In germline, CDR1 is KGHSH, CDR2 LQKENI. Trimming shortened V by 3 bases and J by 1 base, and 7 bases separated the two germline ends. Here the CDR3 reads CASSPAGSYNEQFF. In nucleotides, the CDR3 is TGTGCCAGCTCACCGGCAGGTTCCTACAATGAGCAGTTCTTC.

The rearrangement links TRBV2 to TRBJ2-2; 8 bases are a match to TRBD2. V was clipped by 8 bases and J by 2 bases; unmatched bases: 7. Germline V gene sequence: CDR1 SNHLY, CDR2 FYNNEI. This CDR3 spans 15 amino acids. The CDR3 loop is CASSRGLVNTGELFF. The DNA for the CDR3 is TGTGCCAGCTCCAGGGGACTAGTAAACACCGGGGAGCTGTTTTTT.

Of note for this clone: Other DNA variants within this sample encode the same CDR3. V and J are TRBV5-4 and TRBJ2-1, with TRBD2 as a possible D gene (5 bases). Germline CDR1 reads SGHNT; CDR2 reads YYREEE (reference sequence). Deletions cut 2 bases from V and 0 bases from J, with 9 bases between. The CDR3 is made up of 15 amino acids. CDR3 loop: CASSLAVSSYNEQFF. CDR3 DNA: TGTGCCAGCAGCTTAGCGGTAAGCTCCTACAATGAGCAGTTCTTC.